Here is one TCR beta chain with its context. This CDR3 region has 14 residues. Trimming pared 0 bases from V and 1 base from J, leaving 6 bases between. Germline-derived CDR1 and CDR2 are LGHDT and YNNKEL (reference sequence). This sample stems from a study of control samples from healthy donors and cancer patients. Data came from immunoSEQ multiplex PCR; TCRdb stores just in-frame clones and leaves some out. The table has nearly 200,000 clones, 91% seen once. This TCR derives from a man aged 25 to 40 in good health. Sequencing was done on a sample of blood. The J gene is TRBJ1-1, the V gene TRBV3-1 (or the pseudogene TRBV3-2); D remains ambiguous. The CDR3: CASSQDLRNTEAFF. The CDR3 DNA is TGTGCCAGCAGCCAAGATCTACGGAACACTGAAGCTTTCTTT.